Listed here is a single TCR beta chain. The record originates from a study of neoadjuvant anti-PD-1 for oral cavity cancer. This table comes from immunoSEQ multiplex PCR, and its TCRdb copy is limited to in-frame clones, with some not included. The table records nearly 10,000 clones, about 60% of them present only once. V dropped 0 bases and J dropped 5; count of bases not matched to a gene: 2. Per germline, CDR1 SGDLS and CDR2 YYNGEE. The CDR3 spans 16 residues. Sample time point: after neoadjuvant nivolumab, at surgical resection. The sequences come from PBMCs, collected after nivolumab (anti-PD-1) treatment. This chain joins TRBV9 and TRBJ2-3; TRBD2 matches at 14 bases. The clonotype was recovered from a person aged 35 to 85 with oral cavity squamous cell carcinoma. This CDR3 is CASSVAGTSGRDTQYF. The CDR3 nucleotides are TGTGCCAGCAGCGTAGCTGGGACTAGCGGGAGAGATACGCAGTATTTT.